Listed below are T cell receptor beta chains from one sample, sequenced in a study of cytomegalovirus exposure and HLA in healthy donors. Sequencing was performed with immunoSEQ multiplex PCR; in TCRdb, only in-frame clones are kept and a portion is missing. The repertoire holds about 98,000 clones, with approximately 70% as singletons. The sequenced sample consisted of PBMCs. Receptors originate from a man aged 50 to 60 in good health and CMV-seronegative. Both conserved end residues are part of each CDR3. A D gene is named only where the DNA matches it firmly. The size field is filled for only some rows; it gives once, few, many or a size class.

cdr3_nt	cdr3_aa	v_call	j_call	d_call	clone_size
TGCGCCAGCAGTGATCCTCGGACTAGCGGGAATGAGCAGTTCTTC	CASSDPRTSGNEQFF	TRBV10-1	TRBJ2-1	TRBD2	once
TGTGCCACCCGGACTAGCGGGGGAAACAATGAGCAGTTCTTC	CATRTSGGNNEQFF	TRBV6-4	TRBJ2-1	TRBD2	few
TGTGCCAGCAAGGAAGGGGATAGCACAGATACGCAGTATTTT	CASKEGDSTDTQYF	TRBV7-6	TRBJ2-3	NA	few
TGCGCCAGCAGTGACCCACGACAGGGGCTAAACTATGGCTACACCTTC	CASSDPRQGLNYGYTF	TRBV10-1	TRBJ1-2	TRBD1	few
TGCGCCAGCAGCGCCGAGGGGGCCGCAACTAATGAAAAACTGTTTTTT	CASSAEGAATNEKLFF	TRBV5-1	TRBJ1-4	TRBD1	NA
TGCGCCAGCAGCTCCCAGGGAGGAGTAGCGGGAGGGTACACGCAGTATTTT	CASSSQGGVAGGYTQYF	TRBV5-1	TRBJ2-3	TRBD2	NA
TGTGCCAGTAGTATAAACGGAGCCCCCGACGAGGGCTACACCTTC	CASSINGAPDEGYTF	TRBV19	TRBJ1-2	NA	NA
TGTGCCAGCAGCCCGGGACAGGGGAACACAGATACGCAGTATTTT	CASSPGQGNTDTQYF	TRBV11-3	TRBJ2-3	TRBD1	NA
TGTGCCAGCAGTTACGAAACTAGCGGGAGAGATGAGCAGTTCTTC	CASSYETSGRDEQFF	TRBV6-5	TRBJ2-1	TRBD2	NA
TGTGCCAGCTCCCCCGAAGGGGGTTATAACTATGGCTACACCTTC	CASSPEGGYNYGYTF	TRBV18	TRBJ1-2	NA	NA
TGTGCCAGCAGTCAAACACAGGGGGCGGGAGCTGAAGCTTTCTTT	CASSQTQGAGAEAFF	TRBV6-6	TRBJ1-1	TRBD1	NA
TGTGCCAGCGAACTACAGGGGGGGTACTACGAGCAGTACTTC	CASELQGGYYEQYF	TRBV28	TRBJ2-7	NA	NA
TGTGCCAGCAGCTTAGAGGCGGGACAGGGGTACGAGCAGTACTTC	CASSLEAGQGYEQYF	TRBV11-3	TRBJ2-7	TRBD1	NA
TGTGCCAGCTCACCAGGACAGGGGGATTCACCCCTCCACTTT	CASSPGQGDSPLHF	TRBV18	TRBJ1-6	TRBD1	few
TGTGCCAGCAGCCGAACGACTAGCGGTTACAATGAGCAGTTCTTC	CASSRTTSGYNEQFF	TRBV28	TRBJ2-1	TRBD2	once
TGTACCAGCAGCTTACTCGGGGATAACACTGAAGCTTTCTTT	CTSSLLGDNTEAFF	TRBV7-9	TRBJ1-1	NA	NA
TGTGCCAGCAGCGAATGGGACATTGGGTCCTACGAGCAGTACTTC	CASSEWDIGSYEQYF	TRBV5-4	TRBJ2-7	NA	NA
TGTGCCAGCAGCTCCAGGGGAATAGAGGTTGGCTACACCTTC	CASSSRGIEVGYTF	TRBV4-2	TRBJ1-2	NA	NA
TGTGCCAGCAGTTCCGGACAGGGGTCCTACGAGCAGTACTTC	CASSSGQGSYEQYF	TRBV6-5	TRBJ2-7	TRBD1	NA
TGTGCCAGCAGCCTAGATGTTCGGGGGAGACTGAACACTGAAGCTTTCTTT	CASSLDVRGRLNTEAFF	TRBV7-9	TRBJ1-1	NA	few
TGTGCCAGCAGCCGCAGACAGGGCGGCACTGAAGCTTTCTTT	CASSRRQGGTEAFF	TRBV9	TRBJ1-1	TRBD1	NA
TGTGCCAGCGGGTTAGCTAGCGGTCCTGGCGAGCAGTACTTC	CASGLASGPGEQYF	TRBV7-9	TRBJ2-7	TRBD2	NA
TGTGCCAGCAGCGTACAGGGGGCAAACACTGAAGCTTTCTTT	CASSVQGANTEAFF	TRBV9	TRBJ1-1	TRBD1	NA
TGCAGCGCAAAAGGGGGGGGCCTCGCGAACACCGGGGAGCTGTTTTTT	CSAKGGGLANTGELFF	TRBV29-1	TRBJ2-2	NA	few
TGTGCCAGCTCGCAGGGTTCTGGGGCCAACGTCCTGACTTTC	CASSQGSGANVLTF	TRBV18	TRBJ2-6	NA	NA
TGCGCCAGCAGTCCTCGGGACAGGATAACCTACGAGCAGTACTTC	CASSPRDRITYEQYF	TRBV10-2	TRBJ2-7	TRBD1	NA
TGTGCCAGCAGCGGACAGATGAACACTGAAGCTTTCTTT	CASSGQMNTEAFF	TRBV2	TRBJ1-1	NA	NA
TGTGCCAGCAGTTTAGTTCGGCAGGGGGCCACTGAAGCTTTCTTT	CASSLVRQGATEAFF	TRBV28	TRBJ1-1	TRBD1	few
TGTGCCAGCAGTTACGGGACTGAGGCCGGGGAGCTGTTTTTT	CASSYGTEAGELFF	TRBV6-6	TRBJ2-2	NA	NA
TGTGCTAGTGGTTTGGTAAAAGGACTAGCGGGAATCACCGGGGAGCTGTTTTTT	CASGLVKGLAGITGELFF	TRBV12-5	TRBJ2-2	TRBD2	NA
TGTGCCAGCAGCCAGACAGGGGCGGGAGAGACCCAGTACTTC	CASSQTGAGETQYF	TRBV27	TRBJ2-5	TRBD1	once
TGTGCCAGCAGTTTTTCGGGGGGTGCCTACGAGCAGTACTTC	CASSFSGGAYEQYF	TRBV27	TRBJ2-7	TRBD2	NA
TGTGCCAGCAGTTTATCGTCCTATAACTATGGCTACACCTTC	CASSLSSYNYGYTF	TRBV28	TRBJ1-2	NA	NA
TGTGCCAGCAGCTTAGTCTATGGACCGGGACAGGGCGAGGAAAAACTGTTTTTT	CASSLVYGPGQGEEKLFF	TRBV7-2	TRBJ1-4	TRBD1	few
TGTGCCAGCAGCTTCCTAACCGGGGAGCTGTTTTTT	CASSFLTGELFF	TRBV5-4	TRBJ2-2	NA	NA
TGTGCCAGCAGTAACACCTACGAGCAGTACTTC	CASSNTYEQYF	TRBV11-2	TRBJ2-7	NA	NA
TGTGCCAGCCGCTTGGATTTATTAGGGGTTACTGAAGCTTTCTTT	CASRLDLLGVTEAFF	TRBV5-8	TRBJ1-1	NA	NA
TGTGCCAGCAGTGAACGACAGCTCGGATCCCAGTACTTC	CASSERQLGSQYF	TRBV6-1	TRBJ2-5	NA	NA
TGTGCCAGCAGCTTATTTCCTAGCGGGAGGTTTTACGAGCAGTACTTC	CASSLFPSGRFYEQYF	TRBV7-9	TRBJ2-7	TRBD2	NA
TGTGCCAGCAGCTTAATCGTGGGAAACACCATATATTTT	CASSLIVGNTIYF	TRBV7-9	TRBJ1-3	NA	NA
TGTGCCAGCAGCTTAGCGCGGTCGGGGGGGCTCCCAGATACGCAGTATTTT	CASSLARSGGLPDTQYF	TRBV7-2	TRBJ2-3	TRBD2	NA
TGTGCCAGCAGTGAACAGGGGAACTATGGCTACACCTTC	CASSEQGNYGYTF	TRBV6-1	TRBJ1-2	NA	NA
TGTGCCAGCAGCGTAGTGGGGGGGCGCACAGAGACCCAGTACTTC	CASSVVGGRTETQYF	TRBV9	TRBJ2-5	NA	NA
TGCGCCAGCAGCCAAGGACAGGGGCAATACCAGCCCCAGCATTTT	CASSQGQGQYQPQHF	TRBV5-1	TRBJ1-5	TRBD1	NA
TGTGCCAGCAGCCTAAATTCAGGGGTAGGTCAGCCCCAGCATTTT	CASSLNSGVGQPQHF	TRBV7-2	TRBJ1-5	NA	NA
TGTGCCAGCAGCTTAGCGCTGGCGGGAGATACGCAGTATTTT	CASSLALAGDTQYF	TRBV7-9	TRBJ2-3	NA	NA